One sample yielded the 15 T cell receptor beta chains listed below, sequenced in a study of identical twins. TCRdb independently ran MiXCR on the 5' RACE reads; one entry per CDR3 protein. The table lists nearly 650,000 distinct CDR3 sequences, 7.1% of them singletons. The sample was also reused in another study, on yellow fever vaccine responses in identical twins.

Sample: PBMCs. These receptors were taken from a woman aged 18 to 35 in good health.

The sample holds a few counts of this clonotype. The rearrangement joins TRBV20-1 to TRBJ2-3, with TRBD2 as a possible D gene (6 bases). The V gene's germline CDR1 is DFQATT and CDR2 SNEGSKA (reference sequence). This CDR3 region has 15 residues. Trimming stripped 7 bases from V and 4 bases from J, with 21 bases between. DNA for the CDR3: TGCAGTGTCAAAGGCGGGGCCATTGTGTCAGATACGCAGTATTTT. Its protein is CSVKGGAIVSDTQYF.

This clonotype was detected many times. The chain couples TRBV7-3 to TRBJ2-2; D not resolved. V lost 0 bases to trimming and J lost 4 bases, with 9 bases between them. CDR3 length: 15 amino acids. CDR1 is SGHTA, CDR2 FQGTGA, per germline. CDR3 bases: TGTGCCAGCAGCTTAACGGCGGAGAGCACCGGGGAGCTGTTTTTT. Residues: CASSLTAESTGELFF.

The chain recombines TRBV6-1 with TRBJ2-1; 8 bases match TRBD2. Germline V gives CDR1 MNHNS, CDR2 SASEGT. This CDR3 is built from 15 residues. The J segment lost 1 base and the V segment lost 6 bases, leaving 5 bases of the junction unmatched. The CDR3 DNA sequence: TGTGCCAGCAGCGGTGTAGCGGGATCCTACAATGAGCAGTTCTTC. It specifies CASSGVAGSYNEQFF.

This clonotype was found a few times. The chain joins TRBV2 to TRBJ1-1; possibly TRBD1 for D (6 bases). Per germline, CDR1 SNHLY and CDR2 FYNNEI. The CDR3 has 15 amino acids. Trimming stripped 3 bases from V and 2 bases from J, with 13 bases between. The CDR3: CASSDDWTDNTEAFF. Here the CDR3 DNA reads TGTGCCAGCAGTGACGATTGGACAGATAACACTGAAGCTTTCTTT. The full variable domain, in which reference TRBV2 and TRBJ1-1 provide the parts outside the CDR3, is EPEVTQTPSHQVTQMGQEVILRCVPISNHLYFYWYRQILGQKVEFLVSFYNNEISEKSEIFDDQFSVERPDGSNFTLKIRSTKLEDSAMYFCASSDDWTDNTEAFFGQGTRLTVV.

The chain couples TRBV2 to TRBJ2-1; possible D gene TRBD2, 6 bases. The CDR3 sequence is 15 residues long. The germline gives CDR1 SNHLY, CDR2 FYNNEI. V was trimmed by 7 bases and J by 3 bases, leaving 16 bases between them. Here the CDR3 reads CASKPGTVFYNEQFF. Written as DNA, the CDR3 is TGTGCCAGCAAGCCCGGGACTGTCTTCTACAATGAGCAGTTCTTC.

This clonotype appeared many times. The J gene is TRBJ1-2, the V gene TRBV12-3 or TRBV12-4, with a tentative D call TRBD1 (5 bases). V was cut by 6 bases and J by 8 bases, with 13 bases left in between. The CDR3 has 12 amino acids. CDR3 DNA sequence: TGTGCCAGCAGACAAACAGGTGAAGGCTACACCTTC. It yields the protein CASRQTGEGYTF.

This clonotype was counted many times. The chain combines TRBV15 with TRBJ1-5; perhaps TRBD1 as D (5 bases). V lost 0 bases and J lost 6, with 12 bases in between. This CDR3 is 15 amino acids long. CDR1 is LNHNV, CDR2 YYDKDF, per germline (reference sequence). The CDR3 loop is CATSRDEGYGQPQHF. CDR3 coding DNA: TGTGCCACCAGCAGAGATGAGGGGTATGGTCAGCCCCAGCATTTT.

This clonotype was seen a few times. This rearrangement joins TRBV10-3 to TRBJ2-3; 9 bases match TRBD2. CDR1 is ENHRY and CDR2 is SYGVKD in the germline V gene. V lost 11 bases and J lost 4; bases outside the gene matches: 7. There are 13 residues in the CDR3. The CDR3 here is CAVSGSAADTQYF. CDR3 in DNA: TGTGCCGTTAGCGGGAGTGCGGCAGATACGCAGTATTTT.

This clonotype was observed at least ten times. The chain recombines TRBV2 with TRBJ1-4; D gene uncertain. Trimming took 4 bases from V and 3 from J, leaving 9 bases between them. The germline CDR1 and CDR2 sequences are SNHLY and FYNNEI. CDR3 length: 14 residues. The CDR3: CASSGPVANEKLFF. The CDR3 bases are TGTGCCAGCAGTGGACCAGTGGCTAATGAAAAACTGTTTTTT.

This clonotype was found a few times. This chain connects TRBV3-1 to TRBJ2-1; 11 nucleotides agree with TRBD2. The CDR3 has 18 residues. Germline values: CDR1 LGHDT, CDR2 YNNKEL (reference sequence). V was clipped by 4 bases and J by 2 bases; unmatched bases: 10. CDR3 DNA sequence: TGTGCCAGCAGCCGGGCTAGCGGGAGGTTCGAGGCCTACAATGAGCAGTTCTTC. This gives the protein CASSRASGRFEAYNEQFF.

This clonotype was detected a few times. The chain recombines TRBV7-9 with TRBJ2-2; D might be TRBD2 (7 bases). CDR3 size: 15 residues. Germline V CDR1 and CDR2: SEHNR, FQNEAQ (reference sequence). The germline V and J ends were trimmed by 5 bases and 6 bases, with 16 bases remaining between them. CDR3 sequence reads: CASSQTGGQAGELFF. The CDR3 coding sequence is TGTGCCAGCAGCCAGACCGGGGGGCAGGCCGGGGAGCTGTTTTTT. The full variable domain, completed using reference TRBV7-9 and TRBJ2-2, is DTGVSQNPRHKITKRGQNVTFRCDPISEHNRLYWYRQTLGQGPEFLTYFQNEAQLEKSRLLSDRFSAERPKGSFSTLEIQRTEQGDSAMYLCASSQTGGQAGELFFGEGSRLTVL.

Many counts were recorded for this clonotype. This sequence joins TRBV2 and TRBJ2-2, with TRBD1 matching over 7 bases. In germline, CDR1 is SNHLY, CDR2 FYNNEI. The CDR3 runs to 14 residues. Trimming removed 8 bases from V and 3 bases from J; junction bases left unmatched: 6. The CDR3 bases are TGTGCCAGCTTAAGGGGGCGGGACACCGGGGAGCTGTTTTTT. As protein: CASLRGRDTGELFF.

In this sample, this clonotype turned up many times. The rearrangement joins TRBV7-6 to TRBJ2-3; D is unresolved. The CDR3 sequence is 13 residues long. Trimming pared 2 bases from V and 6 bases from J, leaving 9 bases between. From germline, CDR1 is SGHVS and CDR2 FNYEAQ. The CDR3 bases are TGTGCCAGCAGCTTAAAGGTGTGGGATACGCAGTATTTT. Protein product: CASSLKVWDTQYF.

The chain recombines TRBV12-3 or TRBV12-4 with TRBJ1-1; TRBD1 matches at 7 bases. CDR3 length equals 16 residues. Trimming took 5 bases from V and 6 from J; bases not matched to a gene: 15. The CDR3 protein is CASSPRTGAIKAEAFF. The DNA of the CDR3 is TGTGCCAGCAGTCCCAGAACAGGGGCGATCAAGGCTGAAGCTTTCTTT.

V gene TRBV12-3 or TRBV12-4 combines with J gene TRBJ2-5; D uncertain. The CDR3 is 15 amino acids. V was clipped by 3 bases and J by 5 bases, with 16 bases between them. The CDR3 DNA reads TGTGCCAGCAGTTTTGGGCTGACAAACGGGGAGACCCAGTACTTC. Protein: CASSFGLTNGETQYF.